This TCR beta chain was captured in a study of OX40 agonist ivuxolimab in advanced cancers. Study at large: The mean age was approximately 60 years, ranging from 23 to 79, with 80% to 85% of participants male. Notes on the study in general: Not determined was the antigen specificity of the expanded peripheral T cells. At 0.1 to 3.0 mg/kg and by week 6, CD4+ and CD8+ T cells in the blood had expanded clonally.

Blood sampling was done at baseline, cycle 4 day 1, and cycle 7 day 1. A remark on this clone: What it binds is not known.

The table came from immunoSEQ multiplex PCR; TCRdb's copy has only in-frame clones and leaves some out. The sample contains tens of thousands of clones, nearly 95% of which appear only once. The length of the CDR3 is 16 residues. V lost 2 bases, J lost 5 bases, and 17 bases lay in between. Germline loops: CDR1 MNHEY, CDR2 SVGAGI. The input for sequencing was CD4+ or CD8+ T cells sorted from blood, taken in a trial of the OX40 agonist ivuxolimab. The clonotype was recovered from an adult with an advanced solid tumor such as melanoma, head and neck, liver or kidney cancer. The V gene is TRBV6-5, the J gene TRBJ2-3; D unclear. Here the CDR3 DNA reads TGTGCCAGCAGTTACACCCTGAACCACCTCATAGATACGCAGTATTTT. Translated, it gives CASSYTLNHLIDTQYF.